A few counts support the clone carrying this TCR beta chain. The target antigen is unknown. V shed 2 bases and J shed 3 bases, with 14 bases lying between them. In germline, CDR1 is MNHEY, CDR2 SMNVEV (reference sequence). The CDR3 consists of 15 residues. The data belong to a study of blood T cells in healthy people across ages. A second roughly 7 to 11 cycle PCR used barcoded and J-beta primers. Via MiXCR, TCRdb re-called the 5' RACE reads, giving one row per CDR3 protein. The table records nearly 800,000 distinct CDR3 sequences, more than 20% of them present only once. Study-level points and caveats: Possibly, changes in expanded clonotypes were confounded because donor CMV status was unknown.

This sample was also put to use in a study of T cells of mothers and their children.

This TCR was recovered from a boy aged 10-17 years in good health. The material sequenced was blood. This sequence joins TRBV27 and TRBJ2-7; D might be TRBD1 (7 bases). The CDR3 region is CASSLMAGGHYEQYF. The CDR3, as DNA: TGTGCCAGCAGTTTAATGGCAGGGGGGCACTACGAGCAGTACTTC.